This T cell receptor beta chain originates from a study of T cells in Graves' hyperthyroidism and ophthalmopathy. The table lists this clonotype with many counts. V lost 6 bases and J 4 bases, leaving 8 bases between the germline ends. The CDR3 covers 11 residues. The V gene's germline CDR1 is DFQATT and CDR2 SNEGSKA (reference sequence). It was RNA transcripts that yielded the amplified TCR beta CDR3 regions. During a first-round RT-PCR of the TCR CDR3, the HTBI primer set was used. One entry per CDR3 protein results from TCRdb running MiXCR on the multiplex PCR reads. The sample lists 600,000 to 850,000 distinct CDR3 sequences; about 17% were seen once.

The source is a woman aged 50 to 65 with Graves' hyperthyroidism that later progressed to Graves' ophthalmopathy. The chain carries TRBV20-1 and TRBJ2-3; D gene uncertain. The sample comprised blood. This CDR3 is CSARIPDTQYF. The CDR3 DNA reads TGCAGTGCAAGGATTCCAGATACGCAGTATTTT.